This TCR beta chain was recovered during a study of blood T cell repertoires in COVID-19. Germline loops: CDR1 SGHRS, CDR2 YFSETQ. V gave up 4 bases and J gave up 2 bases; unmatched junction bases: 9. CDR3 length: 17 amino acids. Data came from immunoSEQ multiplex PCR; TCRdb stores just in-frame clones and leaves some out. The repertoire holds about 260,000 clones, less than 90% seen once, with about 3% in the top ten. The receptor comes from a woman between 45 and 60 years old who had recovered from COVID-19. Material for sequencing was PBMCs or T cells enriched from blood (not recorded which). This sequence joins TRBV5-1 and TRBJ2-1; 10 bases are a match to TRBD2. The CDR3 protein is CASSLRASGGTYNEQFF. CDR3 coding DNA: TGCGCCAGCAGCCTCCGGGCTAGCGGGGGCACCTACAATGAGCAGTTCTTC.